Here is one T cell receptor (beta chain) with its context. In the authors' workflow: For nucleated cells, counts were estimated from reference gene primer amplification. The table came from immunoSEQ multiplex PCR; TCRdb's copy has only in-frame clones and leaves some out. V and J calls and clone size are copied from that table; D and trimming were computed from the DNA. The sample lists 120,000 or so clones; around three quarters were seen once. This entry is derived from a study of blood T cell repertoires in COVID-19. For the study at large: Samples came from the United States, Italy and Spain, spanning acute and convalescent COVID-19. T cells, B-cell-depleted T cells, or PBMCs provided the cDNA or gDNA that served as material.

Germline V lookup: CDR1 KGHSH, CDR2 LQKENI. V gave up 1 base and J gave up 5 bases, with 9 bases separating them. The CDR3 contains 15 residues. The chain employs TRBV18 and TRBJ1-6; D is unclear. This TCR was sampled from a man between 40 and 49 years old with active or convalescent COVID-19. Sequenced material: peripheral blood. In nucleotides, the CDR3 is TGTGCCAGCTCACCACGTAGTACCGATAATTCACCCCTCCACTTT. Translating gives CASSPRSTDNSPLHF.